This entry is about one TCR beta chain. The PCR contained 60 Vbeta and 13 Jbeta primers. Sequencing was performed with immunoSEQ multiplex PCR; in TCRdb, only in-frame clones are kept and a portion is missing. The table includes about 140,000 clones, around 75% detected once. This entry belongs to a study of cytomegalovirus exposure and HLA in healthy donors. Trimming stripped 6 bases from V and 4 bases from J, with 12 bases between. Germline CDR1 is KGHSH and CDR2 is LQKENI. There are 14 residues in the CDR3. The sequenced sample consisted of PBMCs. The chain joins TRBV18 to TRBJ1-4, with a possible D match to TRBD1 (5 bases). The TCR sequence derives from a woman in her 30s in good health and CMV-seronegative. CDR3 amino acids: CASSVRQSNEKLFF. The DNA of the CDR3 is TGTGCCAGCTCGGTACGACAGAGTAATGAAAAACTGTTTTTT.